Presented here are 3 T cell receptor beta chains from one specimen sequenced in a study of blood T cell repertoires in COVID-19 (dated by TCRdb to about 2020). Libraries came from the immunoSEQ multiplex PCR assay. TCRdb's version of the immuneACCESS table is confined to in-frame rearrangements and falls short of the full clone set. An unresolved V gene accounts for under half of the shortfall where checked; the remainder is of unknown origin. The sample table contains fewer than 350,000 clones; only one count was recorded for roughly 85% of them. Just over 7% of the sample goes to the ten largest clones. The sample comprised peripheral blood. Source of these receptors: a human donor in a cohort sampled during active COVID-19.

The CDR3 bases are TGTGCCAGCAGCTCCCTCAGAAGCGGGGGGGACAATGAGCAGTTCTTC. It translates to CASSSLRSGGDNEQFF. The chain couples TRBV7-9 to TRBJ2-1, with 10 bases matching TRBD2. Germline loops: CDR1 SEHNR, CDR2 FQNEAQ (reference sequence). Trimming took 4 bases from V and 5 from J; bases not matched to a gene: 8. This CDR3 spans 16 amino acids.

The V call is TRBV19, the J call TRBJ1-5; no reliable D call. Trimming took 0 bases from V and 3 from J, leaving 9 bases between them. The CDR3 length is 15 residues. Germline V gives CDR1 LNHDA, CDR2 SQIVND (reference sequence). This CDR3 reads CASSIEAGYNQPQHF. The CDR3 DNA follows: TGTGCCAGTAGTATAGAAGCAGGTTACAATCAGCCCCAGCATTTT.

The chain is built from TRBV9 and TRBJ2-7, with D perhaps matching TRBD2 (6 bases). The V and J ends lost 0 bases and 1 base respectively, with 8 bases between them. CDR3 length equals 14 residues. Germline V gene lookup returns CDR1 SGDLS and CDR2 YYNGEE. In DNA, the CDR3 is TGTGCCAGCAGCGTAGGGGGGGAATCCTACGAGCAGTACTTC. This codes for CASSVGGESYEQYF.